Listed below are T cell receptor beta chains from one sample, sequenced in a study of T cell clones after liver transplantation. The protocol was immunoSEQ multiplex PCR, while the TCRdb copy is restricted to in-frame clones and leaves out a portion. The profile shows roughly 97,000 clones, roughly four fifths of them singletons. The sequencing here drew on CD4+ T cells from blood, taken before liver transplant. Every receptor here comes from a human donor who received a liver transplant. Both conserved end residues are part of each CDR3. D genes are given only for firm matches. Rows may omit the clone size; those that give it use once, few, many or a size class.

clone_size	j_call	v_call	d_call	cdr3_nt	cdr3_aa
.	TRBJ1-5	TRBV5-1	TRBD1	TGCGCCAGCAGCTTGGGGACAGGGAGGGATCAGCCCCAGCATTTT	CASSLGTGRDQPQHF
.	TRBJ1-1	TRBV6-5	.	TGTGCCAGCAGTTATATAGGTTCCGCTGAAGCTTTCTTT	CASSYIGSAEAFF
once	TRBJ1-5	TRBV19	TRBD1	TGTGCCAGTAGTATGGGGACAGGGGGTAAGCCCCAGCATTTT	CASSMGTGGKPQHF
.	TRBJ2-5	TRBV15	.	TGTGCCACCAGCGGGTGGGGCCAAGAGACCCAGTACTTC	CATSGWGQETQYF
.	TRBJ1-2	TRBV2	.	TGTGCCAGCAAGCGCGGGGGGCAGGGTGGCTACACCTTC	CASKRGGQGGYTF
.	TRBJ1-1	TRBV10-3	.	TGTGCCATGAGTAGCGCGGGGGCGGACACTGAAGCTTTCTTT	CAMSSAGADTEAFF
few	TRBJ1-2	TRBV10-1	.	TGCGCCAGCAGTGATGGGACCTATGGCTACACCTTC	CASSDGTYGYTF
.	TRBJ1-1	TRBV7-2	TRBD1	TGTGCCAGCAGCTTAGTACAGGGGGCGAAGACTGAAGCTTTCTTT	CASSLVQGAKTEAFF
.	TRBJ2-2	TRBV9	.	TGTGCCAGCAGCGAGCGGGCGACCGGGGAGCTGTTTTTT	CASSERATGELFF
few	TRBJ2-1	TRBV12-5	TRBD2	TGTGCTAGTGGTTTGGCCCTACGCTGGACTAGCGGGCCCACGGCCTACAATGAGCAGTTCTTC	CASGLALRWTSGPTAYNEQFF
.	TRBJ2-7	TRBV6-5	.	TGTGCCAGCAGACCACCGGGCCGACACTCCTACGAGCAGTACTTC	CASRPPGRHSYEQYF
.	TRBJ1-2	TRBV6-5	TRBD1	TGTGCCAGCAGTCAGGGACAGGGTCTTGGCTACACCTTC	CASSQGQGLGYTF
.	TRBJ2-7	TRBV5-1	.	TGCGCCAGCAGCCCGGGGGGAGGGGGGGAGCGCGAGCAGTACTTC	CASSPGGGGEREQYF
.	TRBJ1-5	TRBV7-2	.	TGTGCCAGCAGCTTATGGGGGAATCAGCCCCAGCATTTT	CASSLWGNQPQHF
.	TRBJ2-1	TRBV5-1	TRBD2	TGCGCCAGCAGACCTCTCCCCGGGACTAGCGGCGAGCAGTTCTTC	CASRPLPGTSGEQFF
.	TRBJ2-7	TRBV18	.	TGTGCCAGCTCACCACCGGGCCGGTTCTCCGAGCAGTACTTC	CASSPPGRFSEQYF
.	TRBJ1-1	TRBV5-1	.	TGCGCCAGCAGCCCGTGGGCAGGGGTGAACACTGAAGCTTTCTTT	CASSPWAGVNTEAFF
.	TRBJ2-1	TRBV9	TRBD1	TGTGCCAGCAGCGTAGGGGGACAGGACTACAATGAGCAGTTCTTC	CASSVGGQDYNEQFF
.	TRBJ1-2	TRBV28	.	TGTGCCAGCAGCTCCCCCAGGCGGAGGGAGGAGGCCTATGGCTACACCTTC	CASSSPRRREEAYGYTF
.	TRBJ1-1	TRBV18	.	TGTGCCAGCTCACCAATTGGCGCCCACGGGGACACTGAAGCTTTCTTT	CASSPIGAHGDTEAFF
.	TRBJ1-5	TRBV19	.	TGTGCCAGTAGTATAGGTTTCAATCAGCCCCAGCATTTT	CASSIGFNQPQHF
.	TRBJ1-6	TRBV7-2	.	TGTGCCAGCAGCCCCGACAGCTCCTATAATTCACCCCTCCACTTT	CASSPDSSYNSPLHF